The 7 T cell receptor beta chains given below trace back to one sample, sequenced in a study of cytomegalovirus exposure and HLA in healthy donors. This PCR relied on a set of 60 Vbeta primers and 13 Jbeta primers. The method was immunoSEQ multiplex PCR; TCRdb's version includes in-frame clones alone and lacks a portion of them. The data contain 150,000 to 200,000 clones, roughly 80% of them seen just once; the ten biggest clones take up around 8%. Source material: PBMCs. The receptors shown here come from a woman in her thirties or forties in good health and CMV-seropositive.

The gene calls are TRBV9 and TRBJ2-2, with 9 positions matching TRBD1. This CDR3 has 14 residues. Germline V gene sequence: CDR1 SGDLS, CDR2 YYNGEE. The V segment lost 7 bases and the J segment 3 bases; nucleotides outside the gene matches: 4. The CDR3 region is CASRWTGDTGELFF. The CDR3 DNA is TGTGCCAGCCGTTGGACAGGGGACACCGGGGAGCTGTTTTTT. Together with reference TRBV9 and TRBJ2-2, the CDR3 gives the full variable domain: DSGVTQTPKHLITATGQRVTLRCSPRSGDLSVYWYQQSLDQGLQFLIQYYNGEERAKGNILERFSAQQFPDLHSELNLSSLELGDSALYFCASRWTGDTGELFFGEGSRLTVL.

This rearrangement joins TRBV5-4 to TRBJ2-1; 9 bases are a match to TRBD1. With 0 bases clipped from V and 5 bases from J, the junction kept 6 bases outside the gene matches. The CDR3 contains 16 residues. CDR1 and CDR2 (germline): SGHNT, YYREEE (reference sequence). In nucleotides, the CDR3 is TGTGCCAGCAGCTTGGCCCCGGGACAGGGAAACAATGAGCAGTTCTTC. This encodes CASSLAPGQGNNEQFF.

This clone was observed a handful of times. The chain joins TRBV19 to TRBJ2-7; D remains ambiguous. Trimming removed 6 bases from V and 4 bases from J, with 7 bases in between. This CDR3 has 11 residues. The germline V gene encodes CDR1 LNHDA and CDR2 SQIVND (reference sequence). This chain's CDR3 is CASSSFYEQYF. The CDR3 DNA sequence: TGTGCCAGTAGCTCCTTTTACGAGCAGTACTTC. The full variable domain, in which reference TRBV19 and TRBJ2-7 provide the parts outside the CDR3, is DGGITQSPKYLFRKEGQNVTLSCEQNLNHDAMYWYRQDPGQGLRLIYYSQIVNDFQKGDIAEGYSVSREKKESFPLTVTSAQKNPTAFYLCASSSFYEQYFGPGTRLTVT.

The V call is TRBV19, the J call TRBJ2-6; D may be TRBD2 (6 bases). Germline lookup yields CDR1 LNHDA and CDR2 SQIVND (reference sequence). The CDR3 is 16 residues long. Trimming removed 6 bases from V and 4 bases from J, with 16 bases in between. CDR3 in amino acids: CASRPGEEPGANVLTF. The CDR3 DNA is TGTGCCAGTAGACCGGGAGAGGAGCCCGGGGCCAACGTCCTGACTTTC.

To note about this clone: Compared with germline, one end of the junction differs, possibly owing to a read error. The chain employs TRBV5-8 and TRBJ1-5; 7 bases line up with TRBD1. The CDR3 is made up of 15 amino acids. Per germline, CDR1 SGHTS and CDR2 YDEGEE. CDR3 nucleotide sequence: TGTGCCGGCAGCTTGGGACAGAAAATCAATCAGCCCCAGCATTTT. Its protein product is CAGSLGQKINQPQHF.

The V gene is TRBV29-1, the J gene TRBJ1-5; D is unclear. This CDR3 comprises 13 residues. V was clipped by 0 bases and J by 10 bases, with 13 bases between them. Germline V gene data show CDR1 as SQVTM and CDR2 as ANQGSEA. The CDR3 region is CSVEEEPGGPQHF. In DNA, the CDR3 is TGCAGCGTTGAAGAAGAACCGGGTGGTCCCCAGCATTTT.

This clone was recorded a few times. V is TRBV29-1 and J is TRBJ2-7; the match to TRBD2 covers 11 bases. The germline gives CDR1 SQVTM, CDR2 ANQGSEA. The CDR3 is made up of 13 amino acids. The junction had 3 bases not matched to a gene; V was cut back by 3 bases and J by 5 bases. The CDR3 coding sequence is TGCAGCGTTGAGACTAGCGGGAAGCACGAGCAGTACTTC. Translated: CSVETSGKHEQYF.